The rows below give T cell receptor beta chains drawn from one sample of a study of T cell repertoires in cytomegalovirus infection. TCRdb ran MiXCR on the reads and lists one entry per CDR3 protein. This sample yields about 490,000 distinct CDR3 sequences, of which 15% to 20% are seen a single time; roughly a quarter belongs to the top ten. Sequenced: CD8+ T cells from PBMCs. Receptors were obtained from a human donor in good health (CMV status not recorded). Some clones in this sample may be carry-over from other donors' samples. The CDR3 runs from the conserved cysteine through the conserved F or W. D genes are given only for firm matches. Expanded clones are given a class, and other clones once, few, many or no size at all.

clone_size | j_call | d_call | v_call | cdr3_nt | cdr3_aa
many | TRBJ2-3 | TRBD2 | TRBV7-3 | TGTGCCAGCAGCCCCCAGACTAGCGGCCCTAGCACAGATACGCAGTATTTT | CASSPQTSGPSTDTQYF
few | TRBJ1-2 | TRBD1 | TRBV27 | TGTGCCAGCAGTGAGGACAGGTTCTATGGCTACACCTTC | CASSEDRFYGYTF
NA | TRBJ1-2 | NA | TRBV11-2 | TGTGCCAGCAGCTTAGGGGGGATTTATGGCTATGGCTACACCTTC | CASSLGGIYGYGYTF
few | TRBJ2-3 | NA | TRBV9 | TGTGCCAGCAGCGATCAGTGGGGGGGGCGCGTCCCAGATACGCAGTATTTT | CASSDQWGGRVPDTQYF
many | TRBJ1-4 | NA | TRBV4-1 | TGCGCCAGCAGCCAAGATGCCCTCATCCAGGGGAGTGAACCGGGATATGAAAAACTGTTTTTT | CASSQDALIQGSEPGYEKLFF
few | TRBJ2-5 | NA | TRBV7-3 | TGTGCCAGCAGCTTATCCGGGGCGATGGAGACCCAGTACTTC | CASSLSGAMETQYF
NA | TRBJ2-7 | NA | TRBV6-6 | TGTGCCAGCAGGACAAGGCTTCAGCAGTACTTC | CASRTRLQQYF
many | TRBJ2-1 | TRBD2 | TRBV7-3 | TGTGCCAGCAGCTTAATGACTAGCTCGGAAGAGCAGTTCTTC | CASSLMTSSEEQFF
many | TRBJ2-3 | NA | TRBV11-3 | TGTGCCAGCAGTTCCGAGGTCAGGTCGACGCAGTATTTT | CASSSEVRSTQYF
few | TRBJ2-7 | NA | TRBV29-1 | TGCAGCGTTGTGGCGGACTCCTACGAGCAGTACTTC | CSVVADSYEQYF
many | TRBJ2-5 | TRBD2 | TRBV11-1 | TGTGCCAGCAGAGCCAGCGGGAGGGCTGTGAACCAAGAGACCCAGTACTTC | CASRASGRAVNQETQYF
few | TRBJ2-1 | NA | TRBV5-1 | TGCGCCAGCAGCTCCAGGGAACCCTCCTACAATGAGCAGTTCTTC | CASSSREPSYNEQFF
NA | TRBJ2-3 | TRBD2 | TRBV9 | TGTGCCAGCAGCGTGCAACGCGGGGGGGCCGGAACAGATACGCAGTATTTT | CASSVQRGGAGTDTQYF
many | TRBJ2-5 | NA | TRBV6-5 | TGTGCCAGCAGTTACTCCGGGACCCACCAAGAGACCCAGTACTTC | CASSYSGTHQETQYF
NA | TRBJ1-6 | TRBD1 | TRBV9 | TGTGCCAGCAGCCCTGCGGGACAGGGGTATAATTCACCCCTCCACTTT | CASSPAGQGYNSPLHF
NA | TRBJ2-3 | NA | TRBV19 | TGTGCCAGTAGTATAGGAGGGACTAGCACAGATACGCAGTATTTT | CASSIGGTSTDTQYF
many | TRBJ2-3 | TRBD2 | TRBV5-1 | TGCGCCAGCAGCTTGACGCTAGCGGGGGGCCGGGGCACAGATACGCAGTATTTT | CASSLTLAGGRGTDTQYF
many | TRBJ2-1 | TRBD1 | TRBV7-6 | TGTGCCAGCAGCTTATACCGGGACAGGGGGCCCCCAAGTACCTACAATGAGCAGTTCTTC | CASSLYRDRGPPSTYNEQFF